Reported below is one T cell receptor beta chain. Its antigen is unidentified. The sample originates from a study of T cell responses to AZD1222 COVID-19 vaccine. Regarding the study as a whole: Two doses of AZD1222 preceded a rise in Spike-specific TCR breadth and depth. Dominant CD4 TCR responses targeted spike regions 160-218 and 743-854.

V was trimmed by 5 bases and J by 3 bases, leaving 8 bases between them. This CDR3 is 13 amino acids long. Clones were read by immunoSEQ multiplex PCR, and TCRdb kept only the in-frame ones, dropping some. The sample lists some 92,000 clones, approximately 90% occurring once. The sequence was obtained from an adult in good health. The rearrangement joins TRBV12-3 or TRBV12-4 to TRBJ1-3; D unresolved. The sample in question was peripheral blood, obtained on day 0 of AZD1222 vaccination. Here the CDR3 reads CASSPSRGNTIYF. The CDR3 DNA reads as TGTGCCAGCAGTCCTTCGCGTGGAAACACCATATATTTT.